This paragraph reports one T cell receptor beta chain. This CDR3 region has 16 residues. The germline gives CDR1 MGHRA, CDR2 YSYEKL. The V end was cut by 1 base, the J end by 2 bases, with 14 bases between. In TCRdb, the 5' RACE reads were re-called with MiXCR into one record per CDR3 protein. This table has around 83,000 distinct CDR3 sequences, roughly 5% appearing once. These data belong to a study of T cells of healthy individuals. This rearrangement joins TRBV4-1 to TRBJ2-5; no firm D call. This receptor was identified in a female donor in good health. The CDR3 bases are TGCGCCAGCAGCCAAGTGGGTGGGCTTATACAAGAGACCCAGTACTTC. This encodes CASSQVGGLIQETQYF.